The rows below give T cell receptor beta chains drawn from one sample of a study of T cell repertoires in cytomegalovirus infection. TCRdb ran MiXCR on the reads and lists one entry per CDR3 protein. The table records around 530,000 distinct CDR3 sequences, more than 20% of them present only once. Sequencing was performed on PBMCs. The receptor set was obtained from a human donor in good health (CMV status not recorded). Some clones in this sample may be carry-over from other donors' samples. CDR3s include the opening cysteine and the closing phenylalanine or tryptophan. The D gene is left open where the match is weak. The size entry is marked missing in some rows and otherwise reads once, few, many or a size class.

V gene,D gene,J gene,clone size,CDR3 DNA,CDR3 protein
TRBV10-3,NA,TRBJ2-1,NA,TGTGCCATCAGTGAGTCCCTGGACTGGGACAATGAGCAGTTCTTC,CAISESLDWDNEQFF
TRBV24-1,TRBD2,TRBJ2-1,few,TGTGCCACCAGTGATTTTGGGACTAGCGGGAGGATCGAGCAGTTCTTC,CATSDFGTSGRIEQFF
TRBV6-2/TRBV6-3,NA,TRBJ1-5,NA,TGTGCCAGCAGTTACTCGGGCAGCGGAAGGCCCCAGCATTTT,CASSYSGSGRPQHF
TRBV7-2,TRBD1,TRBJ1-4,many,TGTGCCAGCAGCTTACTGGGGACAGGGAATGAAAAACTGTTTTTT,CASSLLGTGNEKLFF
TRBV7-2,TRBD2,TRBJ2-1,many,TGTGCCAGCAGCTTAGGGACTAGCGGGGGCTACGATATCTTC,CASSLGTSGGYDIF
TRBV7-2,NA,TRBJ2-4,NA,TGTGCCAGCAGCTTAACTAGTAGCGAAAACATTCAGTACTTC,CASSLTSSENIQYF
TRBV19,TRBD2,TRBJ2-1,NA,TGTGCCAGTAGTATGGGTAGCGGGAGAAACAATGAGCAGTTCTTC,CASSMGSGRNNEQFF
TRBV19,TRBD1,TRBJ1-2,NA,TGTGCCAGTAGTACATCTCCGGGACAGGGGGAGTATGGCTACACCTTC,CASSTSPGQGEYGYTF
TRBV20-1,NA,TRBJ1-4,few,TGCAGTGCTAGAGTTCCCCGCGGGCCCGAAAAACTGTTTTTT,CSARVPRGPEKLFF
TRBV12-3/TRBV12-4,NA,TRBJ1-3,NA,TGTGCCAGCGGGAGCCCTCGGGTTACCATATATTTT,CASGSPRVTIYF
TRBV7-9,NA,TRBJ1-1,NA,TGTGCCAGCAGCTTAGGGTCGGGAGCTTTCTTT,CASSLGSGAFF
TRBV6-5,NA,TRBJ1-1,NA,TGTGCCAGCAGCATGACAGGTTATAACACTGAAGCTTTCTTT,CASSMTGYNTEAFF
TRBV6-1,NA,TRBJ1-5,NA,TGTGCCAGCAGTGAAGCGTTTGGAGGCAATCAGCCCCAGCATTTT,CASSEAFGGNQPQHF
TRBV2,NA,TRBJ1-4,many,TGTGCCAGCAGTGACCCATGGGCTAATGAAAAACTGTTTTTT,CASSDPWANEKLFF
TRBV7-6,TRBD1,TRBJ1-6,few,TGTGCCAGCAGCCTCCGTGGGACAGGGAATCCACCCCTCCACTTT,CASSLRGTGNPPLHF
TRBV28,NA,TRBJ1-2,NA,TGTGCCAGCAGTTTACTCGGGGCCCTGGGCTACACCTTC,CASSLLGALGYTF
TRBV12-3/TRBV12-4,NA,TRBJ1-1,few,TGTGCCAGCAGTTTGAAGGGAAGAAACACTGAAGCTTTCTTT,CASSLKGRNTEAFF
TRBV9,NA,TRBJ1-4,NA,TGTGCCAGCAGCGTAGGGCCCGGACGTGAAGAAAAACTGTTTTTT,CASSVGPGREEKLFF
TRBV7-9,NA,TRBJ2-1,NA,TGTGCCAGCGTACCGACGGGAGCGGACCACAATGAGCAGTTCTTC,CASVPTGADHNEQFF
TRBV6-6,NA,TRBJ1-4,NA,TGTGCCAGCATCGTCCTTTGGACAGCAACTAATGAAAAACTGTTTTTT,CASIVLWTATNEKLFF
TRBV6-6,TRBD1,TRBJ1-5,NA,TGTGCCAGCAGCGGGGGGACAGGCAATCAGCCCCAGCATTTT,CASSGGTGNQPQHF
TRBV20-1,TRBD2,TRBJ2-1,NA,TGCAGTGCTACCCCCCGCGGGAGCTCCTACAATGAGCAGTTCTTC,CSATPRGSSYNEQFF
TRBV12-3/TRBV12-4,NA,TRBJ1-5,many,TGTGCCAGCACCCCGGCCGGGGGCGGGGGTCAGCCCCAGCATTTT,CASTPAGGGGQPQHF
TRBV11-2,TRBD2,TRBJ2-1,NA,TGTGCCAGCAGCTTAGTGTGGGCTAGCGGGAGTGGGGACAATGAGCAGTTCTTC,CASSLVWASGSGDNEQFF
TRBV6-5,TRBD2,TRBJ2-3,few,TGTGCCAGCAGTTACGGGACTAGCGGGTCCTCGGATACGCAGTATTTT,CASSYGTSGSSDTQYF
TRBV7-6,NA,TRBJ1-6,many,TGTGCCAGCAGCTTAGATCAGGGGATGAATTCACCCCTCCACTTT,CASSLDQGMNSPLHF
TRBV6-2/TRBV6-3,NA,TRBJ2-7,NA,TGTGCCAGCAGCAGTGGGGCAGTCTTCAACGAGCAGTACTTC,CASSSGAVFNEQYF
TRBV7-2,NA,TRBJ2-1,many,TGTGCCAGCAGCCCATACACCATAGCCGTGGGAAATGAGCAGTTCTTC,CASSPYTIAVGNEQFF